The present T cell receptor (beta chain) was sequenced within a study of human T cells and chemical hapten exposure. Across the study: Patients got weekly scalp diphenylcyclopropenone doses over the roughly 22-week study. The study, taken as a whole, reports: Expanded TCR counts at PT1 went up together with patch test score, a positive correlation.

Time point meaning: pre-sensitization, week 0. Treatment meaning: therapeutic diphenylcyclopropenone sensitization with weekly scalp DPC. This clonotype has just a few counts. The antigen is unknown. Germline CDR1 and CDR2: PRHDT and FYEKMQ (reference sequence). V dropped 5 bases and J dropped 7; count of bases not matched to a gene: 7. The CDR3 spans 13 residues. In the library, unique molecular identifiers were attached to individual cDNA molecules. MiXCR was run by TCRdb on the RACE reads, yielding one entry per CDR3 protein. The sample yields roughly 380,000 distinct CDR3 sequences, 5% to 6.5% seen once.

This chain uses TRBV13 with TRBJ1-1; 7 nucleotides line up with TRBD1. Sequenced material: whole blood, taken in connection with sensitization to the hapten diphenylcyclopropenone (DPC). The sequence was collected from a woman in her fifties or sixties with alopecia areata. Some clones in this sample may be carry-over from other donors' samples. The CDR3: CASSGVDRYEAFF. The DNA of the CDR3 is TGTGCCAGCAGCGGGGTGGACAGGTATGAAGCTTTCTTT.